Sequencing of this T cell receptor beta chain was carried out in a study of cytomegalovirus exposure and HLA in healthy donors. Overall study results and limits: TCR beta V- and J-gene trimming, according to a later analysis, was linked to a missense DCLRE1C variant. Apart from CMV serostatus, no immune exposure information was available. Exclusion as indistinguishable affected some V segments, including TRBV6-2 and TRBV6-3.

A note on this clone: As yet, its antigen is unknown.

This PCR relied on a set of 60 Vbeta primers and 13 Jbeta primers. Under the authors' procedure: Later, an analysis found around 77 million unique TCR beta chains, and about 10 million of these were shared. Libraries were prepared by immunoSEQ multiplex PCR; TCRdb keeps only in-frame clonotypes and omits some of them. Clone size and V and J calls were adopted from that table, with D and trimming inferred from the DNA. The sample contains under 200,000 clones, 70% to 85% of which appear only once. The CDR3 is 13 amino acids. Germline V gene data show CDR1 as LNHNV and CDR2 as YYDKDF (reference sequence). Trimming cost V 2 bases and J 8 bases, with 10 bases left between them.

This TCR derives from a man aged 45-60 years in good health and CMV-seropositive. This sequence joins TRBV15 and TRBJ1-5; D is ambiguous. The sequencing input was PBMCs. The CDR3 protein is CATSRSDWEPQHF. CDR3 nucleotide sequence: TGTGCCACCAGCAGATCCGACTGGGAGCCCCAGCATTTT.